A selection of T cell receptor beta chains follows, all from one sample in a study of vaccination and CD4 T cells after COVID-19. Antigens for these TCRs are unknown. TCRdb re-analysed the PCR reads in MiXCR, keeping a single row per CDR3 protein. The data contain around 25,000 distinct CDR3 sequences, 25% to 30% of them singletons. The sample consisted of CD4+ T cells from blood, cultured in vitro, taken about 7 months after SARS-CoV-2 vaccination. The receptor source for this set is a human donor who had recovered from COVID-19. Both conserved end residues are part of each CDR3. The order of the fields is clone size, D gene, V gene, J gene, CDR3 DNA, CDR3 protein. A D gene is named only where the DNA matches it firmly. Expanded clones are given a class, and other clones once, few, many or no size at all.

clone size: few
D gene: .
V gene: TRBV10-1
J gene: TRBJ1-1
CDR3 DNA: TGCGCCAGGAGACGGGACACTGAAGCTTTCTTT
CDR3 protein: CARRRDTEAFF

clone size: .
D gene: .
V gene: TRBV19
J gene: TRBJ1-1
CDR3 DNA: TGTGCCAGTACCCTACGGGACATCCGACACGGGGAAGCTTTCTTT
CDR3 protein: CASTLRDIRHGEAFF

clone size: few
D gene: .
V gene: TRBV29-1
J gene: TRBJ1-2
CDR3 DNA: TGCAGCGTTGAACCCGGGGTCTCGTATGGCTACACCTTC
CDR3 protein: CSVEPGVSYGYTF

clone size: .
D gene: TRBD1
V gene: TRBV28
J gene: TRBJ2-3
CDR3 DNA: TGTGCCAGCAGTTTGGGACAGAAGCTGGCTAGCACAGATACGCAGTATTTT
CDR3 protein: CASSLGQKLASTDTQYF

clone size: .
D gene: .
V gene: TRBV19
J gene: TRBJ1-2
CDR3 DNA: TGTGCCAGTAGTCTGGGGGGGCGCGGTAGAAGCTATGGCTACACCTTC
CDR3 protein: CASSLGGRGRSYGYTF

clone size: .
D gene: .
V gene: TRBV5-4
J gene: TRBJ2-5
CDR3 DNA: TGTGCCAGCAGCCGGGGCCAGCGGAAGAACCAAGAGACCCAGTACTTC
CDR3 protein: CASSRGQRKNQETQYF

clone size: .
D gene: .
V gene: TRBV6-5
J gene: TRBJ2-3
CDR3 DNA: TGTGCCAGCAGATACCGGGTAGATACGCAGTATTTT
CDR3 protein: CASRYRVDTQYF

clone size: few
D gene: TRBD2
V gene: TRBV20-1
J gene: TRBJ2-1
CDR3 DNA: TGCAGTGCTAGTTTGGTAGCGGGAGGTGTTGAGCAGTTCTTC
CDR3 protein: CSASLVAGGVEQFF

clone size: .
D gene: .
V gene: TRBV19
J gene: TRBJ2-5
CDR3 DNA: TGTGCCAGTAGTATTGGTCTAGCGGGACAGGGTGAGACCCAGTACTTC
CDR3 protein: CASSIGLAGQGETQYF

clone size: .
D gene: .
V gene: TRBV29-1
J gene: TRBJ1-1
CDR3 DNA: TGCAGCGTTGGGGGGGGTGGGTTGAACACTGAAGCTTTCTTT
CDR3 protein: CSVGGGGLNTEAFF

clone size: .
D gene: TRBD2
V gene: TRBV7-2
J gene: TRBJ2-5
CDR3 DNA: TGTGCCAGCAGCCCACCTAGGCTAGCGGGAGAAGAGACCCAGTACTTC
CDR3 protein: CASSPPRLAGEETQYF

clone size: .
D gene: .
V gene: TRBV28
J gene: TRBJ2-1
CDR3 DNA: TGTGCCAGCAGTTTTGGGGGCACCTACAATGAGCAGTTCTTC
CDR3 protein: CASSFGGTYNEQFF

clone size: .
D gene: .
V gene: TRBV7-9
J gene: TRBJ1-5
CDR3 DNA: TGTGCCAGCAGCGTTAGCAATCAGCCCCAGCATTTT
CDR3 protein: CASSVSNQPQHF

clone size: once
D gene: TRBD1
V gene: TRBV29-1
J gene: TRBJ2-3
CDR3 DNA: TGCAGCGTTGAGGGACAGGTTACAGATACGCAGTATTTT
CDR3 protein: CSVEGQVTDTQYF

clone size: few
D gene: TRBD2
V gene: TRBV6-1
J gene: TRBJ2-7
CDR3 DNA: TGTGCCAGCACCCCTTGGGGAGGGTCCTACGAGCAGTACTTC
CDR3 protein: CASTPWGGSYEQYF

clone size: many
D gene: TRBD2
V gene: TRBV28
J gene: TRBJ2-5
CDR3 DNA: TGTGCCAGCAGGGGGGGAGGGATGGTTCAGACCCAGTACTTC
CDR3 protein: CASRGGGMVQTQYF

clone size: .
D gene: TRBD2
V gene: TRBV28
J gene: TRBJ2-7
CDR3 DNA: TGTGCCAGCAGAAAAAGCGGGAGAGGGGGGGAGCAGTACTTC
CDR3 protein: CASRKSGRGGEQYF

clone size: many
D gene: .
V gene: TRBV4-1
J gene: TRBJ2-3
CDR3 DNA: TGCGCCAGCAGCCACCCGTTGGATACGCAGTATTTT
CDR3 protein: CASSHPLDTQYF

clone size: .
D gene: .
V gene: TRBV20-1
J gene: TRBJ2-7
CDR3 DNA: TGCAGCCCAGGGCCGAGGGGGTCCTACGAGCAGTACTTC
CDR3 protein: CSPGPRGSYEQYF

clone size: .
D gene: TRBD2
V gene: TRBV2
J gene: TRBJ2-7
CDR3 DNA: TGTGCCAGCAGTGAAGTACTAGCGGGAGACCACGAGCAGTACTTC
CDR3 protein: CASSEVLAGDHEQYF

clone size: .
D gene: TRBD2
V gene: TRBV19
J gene: TRBJ2-1
CDR3 DNA: TGTGCCAGTAGGACTAGCGGGTCCAATGAGCAGTTCTTC
CDR3 protein: CASRTSGSNEQFF

clone size: .
D gene: .
V gene: TRBV12-3/TRBV12-4
J gene: TRBJ1-6
CDR3 DNA: TGTGCCAGCAGACCAGGGTATTTCGATTCACCCCTCCACTTT
CDR3 protein: CASRPGYFDSPLHF

clone size: .
D gene: .
V gene: TRBV4-1
J gene: TRBJ2-7
CDR3 DNA: TGCGCCAGCAGCCATAGCGGCTCGTACGAGCAGTACTTC
CDR3 protein: CASSHSGSYEQYF

clone size: medium-sized
D gene: TRBD1
V gene: TRBV7-9
J gene: TRBJ2-3
CDR3 DNA: TGTGCCAGCAGCTCGGACAGGGGCCCTGTCGGCCAGCAGTATTTT
CDR3 protein: CASSSDRGPVGQQYF

clone size: .
D gene: .
V gene: TRBV28
J gene: TRBJ2-1
CDR3 DNA: TGTGCCAGCATCCTCAGGGGCAGCTACAATGAGCAGTTCTTC
CDR3 protein: CASILRGSYNEQFF

clone size: .
D gene: TRBD2
V gene: TRBV20-1
J gene: TRBJ2-2
CDR3 DNA: TGCAGTGCGGTTGCGGGGGGGAGCACCGGGGAGCTGTTTTTT
CDR3 protein: CSAVAGGSTGELFF

clone size: .
D gene: .
V gene: TRBV28
J gene: TRBJ1-2
CDR3 DNA: TGTGCCAGCAGTTTGAGAAACTATGGCTACACCTTC
CDR3 protein: CASSLRNYGYTF